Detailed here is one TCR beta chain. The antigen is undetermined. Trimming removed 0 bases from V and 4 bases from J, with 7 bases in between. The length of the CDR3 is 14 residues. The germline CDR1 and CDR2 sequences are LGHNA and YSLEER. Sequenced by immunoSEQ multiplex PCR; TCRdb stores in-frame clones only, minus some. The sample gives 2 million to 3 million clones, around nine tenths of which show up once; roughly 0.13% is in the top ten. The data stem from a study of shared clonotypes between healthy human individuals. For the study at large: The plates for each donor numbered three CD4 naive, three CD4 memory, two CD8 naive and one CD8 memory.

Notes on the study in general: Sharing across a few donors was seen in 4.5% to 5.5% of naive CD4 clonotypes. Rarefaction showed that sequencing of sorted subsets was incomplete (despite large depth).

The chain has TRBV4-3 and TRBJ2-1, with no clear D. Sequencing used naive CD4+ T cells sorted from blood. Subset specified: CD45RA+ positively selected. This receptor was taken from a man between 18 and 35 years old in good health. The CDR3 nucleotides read TGCGCCAGCAGCCAAGAAAGCGTTTACAATGAGCAGTTCTTC. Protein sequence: CASSQESVYNEQFF.